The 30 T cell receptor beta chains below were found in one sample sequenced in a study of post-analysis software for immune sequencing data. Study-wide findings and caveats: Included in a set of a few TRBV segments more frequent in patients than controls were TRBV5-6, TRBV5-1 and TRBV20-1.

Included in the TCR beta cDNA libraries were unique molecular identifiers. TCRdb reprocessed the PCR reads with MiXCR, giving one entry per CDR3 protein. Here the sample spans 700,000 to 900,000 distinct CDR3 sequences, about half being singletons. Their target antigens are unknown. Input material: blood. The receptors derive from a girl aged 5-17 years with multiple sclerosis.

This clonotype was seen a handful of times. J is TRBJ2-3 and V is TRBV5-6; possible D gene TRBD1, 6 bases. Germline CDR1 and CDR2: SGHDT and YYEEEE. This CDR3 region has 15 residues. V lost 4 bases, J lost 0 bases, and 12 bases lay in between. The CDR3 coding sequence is TGTGCCAGCAGCGCGTACAGGGCAAGCACAGATACGCAGTATTTT. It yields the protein CASSAYRASTDTQYF.

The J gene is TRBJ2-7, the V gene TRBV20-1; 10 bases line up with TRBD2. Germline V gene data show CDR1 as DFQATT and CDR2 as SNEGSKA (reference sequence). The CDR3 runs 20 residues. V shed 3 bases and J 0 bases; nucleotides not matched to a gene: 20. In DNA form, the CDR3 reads TGCAGTGCTAGGGCCAGGTGGATAGCGGGAGGAACCCTGAGCTCCTACGAGCAGTACTTC. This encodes CSARARWIAGGTLSSYEQYF.

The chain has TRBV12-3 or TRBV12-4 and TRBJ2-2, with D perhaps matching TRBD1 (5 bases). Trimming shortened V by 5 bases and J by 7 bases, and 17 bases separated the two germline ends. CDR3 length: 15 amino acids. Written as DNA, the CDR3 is TGTGCCAGCAGTCCCCCTTGGGGCTCGGGCGGGGAGCTGTTTTTT. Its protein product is CASSPPWGSGGELFF.

The CDR3 nucleotides are TGTGCCATCAAGCCGGGGAACACCGGGGAGCTGTTTTTT. As protein: CAIKPGNTGELFF. The chain combines TRBV10-3 with TRBJ2-2; D is ambiguous. This CDR3 region has 13 residues. The V end was cut by 7 bases, the J end by 1 base, with 7 bases between. Per the germline V gene, CDR1 is ENHRY and CDR2 is SYGVKD.

CDR3 protein: CASSYSSGRRSYEQYF. The CDR3 DNA is TGTGCCAGCAGTTACTCCAGCGGGAGGCGCTCCTACGAGCAGTACTTC. The chain combines TRBV6-5 with TRBJ2-7, with 9 bases lining up with TRBD2. The V and J ends lost 0 bases and 0 bases, in that order; junction bases with no gene match: 3. Germline V lookup: CDR1 MNHEY, CDR2 SVGAGI. The CDR3 is 16 amino acids.

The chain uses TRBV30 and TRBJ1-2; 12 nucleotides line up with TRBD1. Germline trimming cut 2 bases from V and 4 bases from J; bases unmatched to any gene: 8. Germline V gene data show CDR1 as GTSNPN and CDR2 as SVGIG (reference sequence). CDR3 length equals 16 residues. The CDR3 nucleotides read TGTGCCTGGAGTCCGGGGACAGGGGGCGCAGGCTATGGCTACACCTTC. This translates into CAWSPGTGGAGYGYTF.

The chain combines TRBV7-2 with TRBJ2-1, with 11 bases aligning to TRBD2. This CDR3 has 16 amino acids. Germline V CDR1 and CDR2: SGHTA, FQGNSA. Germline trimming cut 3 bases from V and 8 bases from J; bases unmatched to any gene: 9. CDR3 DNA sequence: TGTGCCAGCAGCTTGGCAACTAGCGGGAGTAGGGATGAGCAGTTCTTC. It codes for CASSLATSGSRDEQFF.

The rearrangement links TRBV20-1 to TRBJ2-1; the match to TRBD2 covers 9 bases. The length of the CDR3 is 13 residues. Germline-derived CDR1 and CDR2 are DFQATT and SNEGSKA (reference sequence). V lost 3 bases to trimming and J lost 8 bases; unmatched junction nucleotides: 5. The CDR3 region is CSARLAGLDEQFF. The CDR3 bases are TGCAGTGCTAGGCTAGCGGGGCTAGATGAGCAGTTCTTC.

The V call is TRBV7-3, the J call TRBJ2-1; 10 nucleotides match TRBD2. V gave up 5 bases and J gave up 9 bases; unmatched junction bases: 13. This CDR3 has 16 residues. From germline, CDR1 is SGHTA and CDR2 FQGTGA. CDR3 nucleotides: TGTGCCAGCAGCCCTGGACTAGCGGAGGGTTATAGTGAGCAGTTCTTC. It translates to CASSPGLAEGYSEQFF.

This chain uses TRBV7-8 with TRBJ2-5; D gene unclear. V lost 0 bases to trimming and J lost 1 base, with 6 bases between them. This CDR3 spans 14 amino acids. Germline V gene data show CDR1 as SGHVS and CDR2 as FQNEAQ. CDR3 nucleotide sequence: TGTGCCAGCAGCTTAGCGCGTATCCAAGAGACCCAGTACTTC. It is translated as CASSLARIQETQYF.

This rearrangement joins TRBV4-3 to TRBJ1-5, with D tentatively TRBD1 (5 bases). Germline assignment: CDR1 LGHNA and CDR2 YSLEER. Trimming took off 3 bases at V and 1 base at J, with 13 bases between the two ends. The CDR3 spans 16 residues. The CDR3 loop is CASSQRLGPSNQPQHF. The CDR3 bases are TGCGCCAGCAGCCAGCGTTTGGGACCGAGCAATCAGCCCCAGCATTTT.

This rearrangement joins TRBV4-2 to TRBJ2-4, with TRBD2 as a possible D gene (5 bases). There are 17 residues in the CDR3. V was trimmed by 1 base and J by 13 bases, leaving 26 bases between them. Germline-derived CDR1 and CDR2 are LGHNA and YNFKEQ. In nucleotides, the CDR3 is TGTGCCAGCAGCCAAGGTGGGTCTAGCAGACCTCCGGACGAACAGTACTTC. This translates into CASSQGGSSRPPDEQYF.

CDR3 sequence: CASSLVGVGVDTQYF. The CDR3 region has the DNA TGTGCCAGCAGCTTAGTGGGGGTGGGAGTAGATACGCAGTATTTT. The chain carries TRBV7-2 and TRBJ2-3; D may correspond to TRBD1 or TRBD2 (5 bases each). The CDR3 covers 15 residues. The germline V gene encodes CDR1 SGHTA and CDR2 FQGNSA. The V gene lost 1 base and the J gene lost 5 bases, with 13 bases spanning the gap.

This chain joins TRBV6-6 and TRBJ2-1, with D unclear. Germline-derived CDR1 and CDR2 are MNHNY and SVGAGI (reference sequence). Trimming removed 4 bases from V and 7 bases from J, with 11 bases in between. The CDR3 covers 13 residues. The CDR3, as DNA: TGTGCCAGCAGTTTAACTCTGAGGAATGAGCAGTTCTTC. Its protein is CASSLTLRNEQFF.

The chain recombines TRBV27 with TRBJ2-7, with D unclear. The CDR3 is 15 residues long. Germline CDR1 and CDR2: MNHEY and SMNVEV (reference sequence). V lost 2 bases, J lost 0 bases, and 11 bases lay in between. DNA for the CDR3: TGTGCCAGCAGTTTAGACAACACTCTCTCCTACGAGCAGTACTTC. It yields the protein CASSLDNTLSYEQYF.

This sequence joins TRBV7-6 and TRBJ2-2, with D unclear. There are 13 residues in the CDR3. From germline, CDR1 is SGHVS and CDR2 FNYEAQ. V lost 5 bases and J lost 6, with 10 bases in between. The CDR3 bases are TGTGCCAGCAGCACCACCGGCGCCGGGGAGCTGTTTTTT. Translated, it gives CASSTTGAGELFF.

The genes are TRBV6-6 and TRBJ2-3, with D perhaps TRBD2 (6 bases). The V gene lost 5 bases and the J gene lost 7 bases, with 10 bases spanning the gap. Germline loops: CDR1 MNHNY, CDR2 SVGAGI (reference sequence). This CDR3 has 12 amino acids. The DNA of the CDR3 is TGTGCCAGCAGTCCTGGGAGGAATACGCAGTATTTT. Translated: CASSPGRNTQYF.

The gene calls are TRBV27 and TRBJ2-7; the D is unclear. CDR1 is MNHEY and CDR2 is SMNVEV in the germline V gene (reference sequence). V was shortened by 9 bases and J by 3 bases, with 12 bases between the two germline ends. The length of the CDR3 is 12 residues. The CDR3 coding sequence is TGTGCCAGTTCGCCGGGTCACTACGAGCAGTACTTC. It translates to CASSPGHYEQYF.

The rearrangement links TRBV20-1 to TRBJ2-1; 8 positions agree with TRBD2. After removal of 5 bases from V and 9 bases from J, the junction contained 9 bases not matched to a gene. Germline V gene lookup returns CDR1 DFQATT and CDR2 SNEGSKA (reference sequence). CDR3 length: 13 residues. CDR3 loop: CSAPAGVLGEQFF. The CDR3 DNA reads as TGCAGTGCTCCAGCGGGAGTTCTAGGTGAGCAGTTCTTC.

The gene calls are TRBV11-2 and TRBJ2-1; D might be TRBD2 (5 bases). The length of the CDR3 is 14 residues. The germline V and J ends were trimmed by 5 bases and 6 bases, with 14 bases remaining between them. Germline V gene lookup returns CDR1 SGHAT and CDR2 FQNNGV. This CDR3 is CASSPAGSFNEQFF. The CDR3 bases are TGTGCCAGCAGCCCCGCTGGGAGTTTCAATGAGCAGTTCTTC.

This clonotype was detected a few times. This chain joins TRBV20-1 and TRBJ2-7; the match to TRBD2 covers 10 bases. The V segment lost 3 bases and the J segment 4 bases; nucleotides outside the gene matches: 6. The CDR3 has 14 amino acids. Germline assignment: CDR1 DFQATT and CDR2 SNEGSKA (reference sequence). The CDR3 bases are TGCAGTGCTAGCCTAGCGGGAGTCGAGTACGAGCAGTACTTC. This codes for CSASLAGVEYEQYF.

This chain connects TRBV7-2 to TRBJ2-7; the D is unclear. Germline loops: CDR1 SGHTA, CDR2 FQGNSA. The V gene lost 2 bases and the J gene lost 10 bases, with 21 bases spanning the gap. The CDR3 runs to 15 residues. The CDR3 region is CASSLRFTRVENQYF. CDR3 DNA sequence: TGTGCCAGCAGCTTAAGGTTTACAAGGGTCGAGAATCAGTACTTC.

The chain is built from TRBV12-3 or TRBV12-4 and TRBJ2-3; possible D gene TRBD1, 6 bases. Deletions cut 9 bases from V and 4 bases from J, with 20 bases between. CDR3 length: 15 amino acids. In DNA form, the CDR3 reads TGTGCCAGTCAAACGGGGACAAGGGACCCAGATACGCAGTATTTT. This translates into CASQTGTRDPDTQYF.

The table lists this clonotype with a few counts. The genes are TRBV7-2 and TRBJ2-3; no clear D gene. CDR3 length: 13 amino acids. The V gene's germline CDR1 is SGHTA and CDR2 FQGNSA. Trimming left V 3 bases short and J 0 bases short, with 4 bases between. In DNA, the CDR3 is TGTGCCAGCAGCTTTATAAGCACAGATACGCAGTATTTT. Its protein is CASSFISTDTQYF.

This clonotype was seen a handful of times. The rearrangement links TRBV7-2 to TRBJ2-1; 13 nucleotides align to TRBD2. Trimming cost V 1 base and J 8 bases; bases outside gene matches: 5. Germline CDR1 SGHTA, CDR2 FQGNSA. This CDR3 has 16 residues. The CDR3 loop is CASSLVGTSGIDEQFF. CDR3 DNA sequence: TGTGCCAGCAGCTTAGTCGGGACTAGCGGGATTGATGAGCAGTTCTTC.

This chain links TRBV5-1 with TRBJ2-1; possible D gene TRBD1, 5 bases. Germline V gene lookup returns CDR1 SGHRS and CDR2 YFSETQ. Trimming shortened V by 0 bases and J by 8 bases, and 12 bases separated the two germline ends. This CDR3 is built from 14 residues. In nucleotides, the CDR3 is TGCGCCAGCAGCTTGGTAGGGGATTCGGATGAGCAGTTCTTC. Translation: CASSLVGDSDEQFF.

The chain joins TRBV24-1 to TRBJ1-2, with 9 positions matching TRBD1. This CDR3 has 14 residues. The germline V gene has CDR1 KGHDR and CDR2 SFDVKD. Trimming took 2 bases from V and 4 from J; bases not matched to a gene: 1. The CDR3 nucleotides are TGTGCCACCAGTGATTCGACAGGGGGCTATGGCTACACCTTC. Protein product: CATSDSTGGYGYTF.

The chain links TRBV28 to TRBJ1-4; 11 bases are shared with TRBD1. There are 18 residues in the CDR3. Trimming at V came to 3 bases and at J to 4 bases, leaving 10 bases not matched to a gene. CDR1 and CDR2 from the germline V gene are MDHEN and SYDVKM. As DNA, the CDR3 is TGTGCCAGCAGTTTTGGGCCGGGACAGGGGGATCATAATGAAAAACTGTTTTTT. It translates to CASSFGPGQGDHNEKLFF.

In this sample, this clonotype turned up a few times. The CDR3 DNA reads as TGTGCCAGCAGCCCTCTCCACACAGATACGCAGTATTTT. It codes for CASSPLHTDTQYF. V is TRBV9 and J is TRBJ2-3; D remains unclear. Trimming pared 4 bases from V and 2 bases from J, leaving 8 bases between. This CDR3 has 13 amino acids. The germline gives CDR1 SGDLS, CDR2 YYNGEE.

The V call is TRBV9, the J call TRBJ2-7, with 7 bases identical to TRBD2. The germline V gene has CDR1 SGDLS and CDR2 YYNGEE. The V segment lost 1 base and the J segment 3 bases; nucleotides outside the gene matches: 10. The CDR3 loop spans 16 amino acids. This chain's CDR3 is CASSVSHGGSNYEQYF. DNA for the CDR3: TGTGCCAGCAGCGTAAGTCACGGGGGGAGTAACTACGAGCAGTACTTC.